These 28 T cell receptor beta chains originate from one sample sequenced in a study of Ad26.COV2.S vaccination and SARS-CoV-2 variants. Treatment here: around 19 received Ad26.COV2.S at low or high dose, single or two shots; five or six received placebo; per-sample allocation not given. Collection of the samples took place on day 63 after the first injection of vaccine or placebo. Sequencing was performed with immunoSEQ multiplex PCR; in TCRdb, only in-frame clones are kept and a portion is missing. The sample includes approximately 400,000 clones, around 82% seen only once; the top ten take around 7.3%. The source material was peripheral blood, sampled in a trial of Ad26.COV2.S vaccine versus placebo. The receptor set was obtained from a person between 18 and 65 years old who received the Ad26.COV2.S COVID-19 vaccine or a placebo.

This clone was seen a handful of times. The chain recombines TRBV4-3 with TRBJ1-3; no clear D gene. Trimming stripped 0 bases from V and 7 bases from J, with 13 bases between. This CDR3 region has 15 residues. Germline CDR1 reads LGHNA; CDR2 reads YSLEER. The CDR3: CASSQDAEWRNTIYF. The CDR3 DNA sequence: TGCGCCAGCAGCCAAGATGCAGAGTGGAGGAACACCATATATTTT.

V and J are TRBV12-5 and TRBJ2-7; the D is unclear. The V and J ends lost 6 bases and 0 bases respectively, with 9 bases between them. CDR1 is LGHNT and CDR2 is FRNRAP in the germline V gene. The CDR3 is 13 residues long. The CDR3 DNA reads TGTGCTAGTGGACCACAAAGCTCCTACGAGCAGTACTTC. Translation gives CASGPQSSYEQYF. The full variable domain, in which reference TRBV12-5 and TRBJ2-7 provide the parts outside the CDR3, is DARVTQTPRHKVTEMGQEVTMRCQPILGHNTVFWYRQTMMQGLELLAYFRNRAPLDDSGMPKDRFSAEMPDATLATLKIQPSEPRDSAVYFCASGPQSSYEQYFGPGTRLTVT.

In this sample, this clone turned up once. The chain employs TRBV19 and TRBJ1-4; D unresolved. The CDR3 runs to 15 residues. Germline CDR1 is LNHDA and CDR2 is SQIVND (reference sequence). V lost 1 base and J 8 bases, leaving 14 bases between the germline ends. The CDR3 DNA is TGTGCCAGTAGTATAGGCGGGATACCGGGGGAAAAACTGTTTTTT. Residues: CASSIGGIPGEKLFF. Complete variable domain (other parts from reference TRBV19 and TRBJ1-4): DGGITQSPKYLFRKEGQNVTLSCEQNLNHDAMYWYRQDPGQGLRLIYYSQIVNDFQKGDIAEGYSVSREKKESFPLTVTSAQKNPTAFYLCASSIGGIPGEKLFFGSGTQLSVL.

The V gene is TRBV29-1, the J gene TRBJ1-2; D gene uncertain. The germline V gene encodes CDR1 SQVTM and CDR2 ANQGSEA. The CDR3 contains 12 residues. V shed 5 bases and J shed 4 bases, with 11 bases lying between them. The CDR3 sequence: CSVWSGVYGYTF. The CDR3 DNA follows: TGCAGCGTTTGGTCAGGCGTCTATGGCTACACCTTC.

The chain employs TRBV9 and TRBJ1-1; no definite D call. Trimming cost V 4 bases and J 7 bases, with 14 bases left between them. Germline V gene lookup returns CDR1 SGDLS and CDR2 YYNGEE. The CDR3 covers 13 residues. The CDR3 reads CASSPRMEGEAFF. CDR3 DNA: TGTGCCAGCAGCCCCCGGATGGAGGGTGAAGCTTTCTTT.

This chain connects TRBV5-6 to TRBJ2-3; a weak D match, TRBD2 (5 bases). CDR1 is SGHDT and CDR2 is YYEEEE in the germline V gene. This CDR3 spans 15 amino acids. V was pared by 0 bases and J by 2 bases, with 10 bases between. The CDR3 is CASSLAGIYTDTQYF. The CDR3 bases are TGTGCCAGCAGCTTGGCGGGGATATACACAGATACGCAGTATTTT.

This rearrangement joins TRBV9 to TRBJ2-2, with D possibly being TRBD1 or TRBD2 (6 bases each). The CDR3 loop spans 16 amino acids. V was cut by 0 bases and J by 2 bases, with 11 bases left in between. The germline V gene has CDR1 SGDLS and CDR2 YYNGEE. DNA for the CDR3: TGTGCCAGCAGCGTAGCGGGGGCGGTAAACACCGGGGAGCTGTTTTTT. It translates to CASSVAGAVNTGELFF. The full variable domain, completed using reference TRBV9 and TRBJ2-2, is DSGVTQTPKHLITATGQRVTLRCSPRSGDLSVYWYQQSLDQGLQFLIQYYNGEERAKGNILERFSAQQFPDLHSELNLSSLELGDSALYFCASSVAGAVNTGELFFGEGSRLTVL.

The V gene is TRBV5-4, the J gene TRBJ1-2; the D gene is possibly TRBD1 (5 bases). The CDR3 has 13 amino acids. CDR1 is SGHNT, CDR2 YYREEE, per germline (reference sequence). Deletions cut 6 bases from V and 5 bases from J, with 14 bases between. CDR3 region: CASTMGLRYGYTF. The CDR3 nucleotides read TGTGCCAGCACTATGGGACTTCGATATGGCTACACCTTC.

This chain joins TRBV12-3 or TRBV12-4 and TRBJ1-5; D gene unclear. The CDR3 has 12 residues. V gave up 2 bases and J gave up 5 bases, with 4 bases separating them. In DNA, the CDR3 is TGTGCCAGCAGTTTATTCGATCAGCCCCAGCATTTT. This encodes CASSLFDQPQHF.

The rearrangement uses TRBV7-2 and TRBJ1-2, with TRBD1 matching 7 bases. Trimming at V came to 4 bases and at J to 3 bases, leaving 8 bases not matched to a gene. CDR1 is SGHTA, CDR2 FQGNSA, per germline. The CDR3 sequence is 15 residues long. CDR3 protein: CASSSTTGPYYGYTF. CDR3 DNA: TGTGCCAGCAGCTCAACGACAGGGCCCTACTATGGCTACACCTTC. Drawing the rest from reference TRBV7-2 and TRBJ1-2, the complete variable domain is GAGVSQSPSNKVTEKGKDVELRCDPISGHTALYWYRQSLGQGLEFLIYFQGNSAPDKSGLPSDRFSAERTGGSVSTLTIQRTQQEDSAVYLCASSSTTGPYYGYTFGSGTRLTVV.

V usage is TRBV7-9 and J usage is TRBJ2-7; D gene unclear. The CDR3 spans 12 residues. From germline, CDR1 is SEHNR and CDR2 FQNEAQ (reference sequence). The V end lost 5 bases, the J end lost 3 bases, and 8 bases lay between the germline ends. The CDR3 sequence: CASSPTGYEQYF. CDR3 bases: TGTGCCAGCAGCCCTACGGGCTACGAGCAGTACTTC.

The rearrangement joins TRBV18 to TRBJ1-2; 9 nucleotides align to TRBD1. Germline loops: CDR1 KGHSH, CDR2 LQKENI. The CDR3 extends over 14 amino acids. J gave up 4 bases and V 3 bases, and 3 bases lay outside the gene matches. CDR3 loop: CASSPATGGYGYTF. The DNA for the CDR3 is TGTGCCAGCTCACCCGCGACAGGGGGCTATGGCTACACCTTC.

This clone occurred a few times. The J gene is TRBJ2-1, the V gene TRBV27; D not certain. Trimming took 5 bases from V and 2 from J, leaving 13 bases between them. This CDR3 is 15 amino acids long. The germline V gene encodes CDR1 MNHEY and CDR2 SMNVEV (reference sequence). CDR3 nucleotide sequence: TGTGCCAGCAGTACGTACGGTAGGACCTACAATGAGCAGTTCTTC. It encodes CASSTYGRTYNEQFF.

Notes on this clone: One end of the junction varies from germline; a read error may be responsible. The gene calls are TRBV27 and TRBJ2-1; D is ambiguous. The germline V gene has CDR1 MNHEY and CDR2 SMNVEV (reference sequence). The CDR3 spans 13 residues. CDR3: CASNQRPYNEQFF. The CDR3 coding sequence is TGTGCCAGCAATCAGCGTCCCTATAATGAGCAGTTCTTC.

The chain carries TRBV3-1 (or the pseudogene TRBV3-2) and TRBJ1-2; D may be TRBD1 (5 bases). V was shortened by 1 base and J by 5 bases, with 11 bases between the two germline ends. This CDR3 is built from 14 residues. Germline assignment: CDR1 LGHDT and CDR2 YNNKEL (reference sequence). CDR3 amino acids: CASSQGGGLYGYTF. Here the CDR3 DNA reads TGTGCCAGCAGCCAAGGGGGGGGATTATATGGCTACACCTTC.

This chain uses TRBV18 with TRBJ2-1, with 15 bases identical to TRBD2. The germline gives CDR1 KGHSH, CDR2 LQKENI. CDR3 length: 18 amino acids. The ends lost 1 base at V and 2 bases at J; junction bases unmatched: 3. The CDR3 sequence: CASSPRGLAGGTYNEQFF. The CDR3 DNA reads TGTGCCAGCTCACCACGGGGACTAGCGGGAGGTACCTACAATGAGCAGTTCTTC.

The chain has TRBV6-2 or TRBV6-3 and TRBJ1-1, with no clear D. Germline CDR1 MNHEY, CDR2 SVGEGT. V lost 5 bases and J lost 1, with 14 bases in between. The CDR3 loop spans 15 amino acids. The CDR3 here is CASSRAGLRNTEAFF. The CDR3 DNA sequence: TGTGCCAGCAGTAGGGCAGGCCTCAGGAACACTGAAGCTTTCTTT.

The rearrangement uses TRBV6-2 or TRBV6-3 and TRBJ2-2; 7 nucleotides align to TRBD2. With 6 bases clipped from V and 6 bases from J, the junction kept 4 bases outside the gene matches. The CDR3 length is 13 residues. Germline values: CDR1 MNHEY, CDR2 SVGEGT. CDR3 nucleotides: TGTGCCAGCAGCGGAGGGAGGGCCGGGGAGCTGTTTTTT. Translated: CASSGGRAGELFF.

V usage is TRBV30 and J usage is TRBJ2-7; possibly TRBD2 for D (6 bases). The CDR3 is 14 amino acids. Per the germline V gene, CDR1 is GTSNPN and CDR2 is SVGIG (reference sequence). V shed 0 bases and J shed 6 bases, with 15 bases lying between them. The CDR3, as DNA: TGTGCCTGGAGTGTAAATGGGGTCGGGGGCGAGCAGTACTTC. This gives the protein CAWSVNGVGGEQYF.

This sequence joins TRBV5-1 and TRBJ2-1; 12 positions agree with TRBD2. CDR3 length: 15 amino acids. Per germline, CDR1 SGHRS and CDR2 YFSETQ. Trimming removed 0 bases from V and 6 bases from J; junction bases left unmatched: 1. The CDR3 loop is CASSLGLAGANEQFF. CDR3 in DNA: TGCGCCAGCAGCTTGGGACTAGCGGGAGCCAATGAGCAGTTCTTC. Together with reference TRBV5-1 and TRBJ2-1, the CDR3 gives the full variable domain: KAGVTQTPRYLIKTRGQQVTLSCSPISGHRSVSWYQQTPGQGLQFLFEYFSETQRNKGNFPGRFSGRQFSNSRSEMNVSTLELGDSALYLCASSLGLAGANEQFFGPGTRLTVL.

The CDR3 DNA follows: TGTGCCAGCAGCGCGGGACGACCTACGACAGCCATCTCTGGAAACACCATATATTTT. Translation: CASSAGRPTTAISGNTIYF. The chain employs TRBV9 and TRBJ1-3, with D maybe TRBD1 (5 bases). Germline-derived CDR1 and CDR2 are SGDLS and YYNGEE. Trimming pared 3 bases from V and 0 bases from J, leaving 22 bases between. The CDR3 loop spans 19 amino acids.

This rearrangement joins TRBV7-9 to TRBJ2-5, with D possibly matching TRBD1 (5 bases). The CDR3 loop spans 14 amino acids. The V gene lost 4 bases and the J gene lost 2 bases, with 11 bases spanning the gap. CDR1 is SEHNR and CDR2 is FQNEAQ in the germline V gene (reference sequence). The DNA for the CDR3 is TGTGCCAGCAGCTGGACACCCGGGCAAGAGACCCAGTACTTC. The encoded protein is CASSWTPGQETQYF.

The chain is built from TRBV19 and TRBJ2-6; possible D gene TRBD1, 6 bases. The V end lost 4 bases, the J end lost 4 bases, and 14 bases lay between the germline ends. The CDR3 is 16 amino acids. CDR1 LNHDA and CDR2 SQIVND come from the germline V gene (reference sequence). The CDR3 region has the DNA TGTGCCAGTAGTACTACAGGGCTGTTGGGGGCCAACGTCCTGACTTTC. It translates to CASSTTGLLGANVLTF.

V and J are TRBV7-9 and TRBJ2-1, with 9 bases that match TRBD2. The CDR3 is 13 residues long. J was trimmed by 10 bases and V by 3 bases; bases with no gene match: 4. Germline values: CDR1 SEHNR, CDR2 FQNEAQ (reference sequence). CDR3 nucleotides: TGTGCCAGCAGCTTGGGACTAGCCCTGGAGCAGTTCTTC. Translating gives CASSLGLALEQFF.

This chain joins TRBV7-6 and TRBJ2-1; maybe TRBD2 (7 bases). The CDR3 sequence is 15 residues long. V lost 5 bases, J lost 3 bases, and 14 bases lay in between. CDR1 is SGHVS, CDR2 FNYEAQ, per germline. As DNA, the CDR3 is TGTGCCAGCAGCCGGGGGGCAGGTCACTACAATGAGCAGTTCTTC. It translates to CASSRGAGHYNEQFF.

Here the CDR3 DNA reads TGTGCCAGCAGTCTCGGACTAGCGATGCAGACCCAGTACTTC. Encoded protein: CASSLGLAMQTQYF. V and J are TRBV6-5 and TRBJ2-5, with 9 bases aligning to TRBD2. V lost 5 bases and J lost 6; bases outside the gene matches: 7. From germline, CDR1 is MNHEY and CDR2 SVGAGI. The CDR3 extends over 14 amino acids.

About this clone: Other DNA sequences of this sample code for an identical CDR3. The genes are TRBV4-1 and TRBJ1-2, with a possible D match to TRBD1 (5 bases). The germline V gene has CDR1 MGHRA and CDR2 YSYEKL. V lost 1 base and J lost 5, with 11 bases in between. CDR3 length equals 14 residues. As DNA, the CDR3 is TGCGCCAGCAGCCAAGTCGGCAGGGAGTATGGCTACACCTTC. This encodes CASSQVGREYGYTF.

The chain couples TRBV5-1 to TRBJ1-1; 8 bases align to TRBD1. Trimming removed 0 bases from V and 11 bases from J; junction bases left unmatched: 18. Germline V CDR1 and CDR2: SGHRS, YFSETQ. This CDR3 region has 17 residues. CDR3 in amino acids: CASSLGGDRTRRKAAFF. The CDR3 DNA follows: TGCGCCAGCAGCTTGGGCGGGGACAGGACCCGCAGGAAGGCGGCTTTCTTT.